The T cell receptor (beta chain) described here comes from a study of Ad26.COV2.S vaccination and SARS-CoV-2 variants. Stated treatment: approximately 18 received Ad26.COV2.S at low or high dose, single or two shots; about 5 received placebo; per-sample allocation not given. Day 63 after the first vaccine or placebo injection was the time point for sampling. Only in-frame clones appear in the TCRdb table, and some are missing; sequencing was by immunoSEQ multiplex PCR. This sample has hundreds of thousands of clones, with around 87% found just once. Trimming cost V 3 bases and J 5 bases, with 14 bases left between them. Germline V lookup: CDR1 SGDLS, CDR2 YYNGEE. The CDR3 contains 14 residues.

This clonotype was obtained from a person between 18 and 65 years old who received the Ad26.COV2.S COVID-19 vaccine or a placebo. The rearrangement joins TRBV9 to TRBJ2-5; maybe TRBD2 (6 bases). Material: peripheral blood, obtained in a trial of Ad26.COV2.S vaccine versus placebo. In DNA form, the CDR3 reads TGTGCCAGCAGCGGAGGAGGGGTGTCGGAGACCCAGTACTTC. The encoded protein is CASSGGGVSETQYF.